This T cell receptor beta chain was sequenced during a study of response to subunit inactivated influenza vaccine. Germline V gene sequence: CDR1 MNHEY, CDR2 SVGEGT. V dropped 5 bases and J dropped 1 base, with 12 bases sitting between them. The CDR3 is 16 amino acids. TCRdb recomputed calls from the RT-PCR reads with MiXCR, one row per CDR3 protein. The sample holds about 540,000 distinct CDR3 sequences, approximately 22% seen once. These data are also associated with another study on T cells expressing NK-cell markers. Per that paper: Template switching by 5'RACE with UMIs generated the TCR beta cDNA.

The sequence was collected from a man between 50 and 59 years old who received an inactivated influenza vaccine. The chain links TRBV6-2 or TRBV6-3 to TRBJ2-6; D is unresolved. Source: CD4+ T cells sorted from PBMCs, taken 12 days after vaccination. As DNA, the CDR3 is TGTGCCAGCAGTCCCCCGTTTTTTTCTGGGGCCAACGTCCTGACTTTC. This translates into CASSPPFFSGANVLTF.